Only one count was recorded for the clone carrying this T cell receptor beta chain. In the original analysis: Reference gene primer amplification gave nucleated cell count estimates. Sequencing used immunoSEQ multiplex PCR; TCRdb keeps in-frame clones, though not all of them. That table is the source of V, J and clone size, and D and trimming were worked out from the DNA. The sample carries around 120,000 clones, over 70% recorded once. These data come from a study of blood T cell repertoires in COVID-19. The wider study: The United States, Italy and Spain supplied acute and convalescent COVID-19 samples. T cells, B-cell-depleted T cells, or PBMCs supplied cDNA or gDNA.

Deletions cut 6 bases from V and 10 bases from J, with 19 bases between. Germline V lookup: CDR1 MNHEY, CDR2 SVGAGI. This CDR3 contains 15 residues. Sequencing was performed on peripheral blood. The sequence came from a man in his 70s with acute or convalescent COVID-19. V is TRBV6-5 and J is TRBJ1-6, with D maybe TRBD1 (6 bases). The CDR3 spells CASSLGGQPGSPLHF. The DNA of the CDR3 is TGTGCCAGCAGCCTCGGCGGACAGCCTGGGTCACCCCTCCACTTT.